Listed here are 31 T cell receptor beta chains from one sample, sequenced in a study of OX40 agonist ivuxolimab in advanced cancers. Produced via immunoSEQ multiplex PCR; TCRdb's table is partial and in-frame only. Counted here are roughly 100,000 clones, about nine tenths occurring once; the ten biggest clones make up 7.4%. This specimen consisted of CD4+ or CD8+ T cells sorted from blood, obtained in a trial of the OX40 agonist ivuxolimab. The receptors come from an adult with an advanced solid tumor such as melanoma, head and neck, liver or kidney cancer.

V is TRBV7-6 and J is TRBJ2-7; TRBD1 matches at 8 bases. Germline trimming cut 5 bases from V and 2 bases from J; bases unmatched to any gene: 5. The CDR3 contains 14 residues. From germline, CDR1 is SGHVS and CDR2 FNYEAQ. The CDR3 DNA is TGTGCCAGCAGCCCCCCGACAGGGGCCTACGAGCAGTACTTC. This codes for CASSPPTGAYEQYF.

The J gene is TRBJ1-4, the V gene TRBV6-6; 7 positions match TRBD1. Germline V gene data show CDR1 as MNHNY and CDR2 as SVGAGI (reference sequence). The V gene end was trimmed by 5 bases and the J gene end by 7 bases; junction bases not matched to a gene: 13. This CDR3 contains 16 residues. This CDR3 reads CASSQHTGAVGEKLFF. CDR3 nucleotides: TGTGCCAGCAGTCAACACACAGGGGCAGTTGGTGAAAAACTGTTTTTT.

J is TRBJ2-7 and V is TRBV5-1, with TRBD2 as a possible D gene (7 bases). This CDR3 comprises 16 residues. Per the germline V gene, CDR1 is SGHRS and CDR2 is YFSETQ. With 0 bases removed from V and 6 bases from J, the gap between germline ends came to 19 bases. CDR3 region: CASSLGEGGRPGEQYF. DNA of the CDR3: TGCGCCAGCAGCTTGGGAGAGGGGGGGAGACCCGGCGAGCAGTACTTC.

The chain employs TRBV5-1 and TRBJ2-2; TRBD1 might be the D (6 bases). The V end lost 6 bases, the J end lost 3 bases, and 6 bases lay between the germline ends. This CDR3 comprises 12 residues. The germline V gene encodes CDR1 SGHRS and CDR2 YFSETQ. This chain's CDR3 is CASKGDTGELFF. CDR3 nucleotides: TGCGCCAGCAAGGGGGACACCGGGGAGCTGTTTTTT.

The chain employs TRBV9 and TRBJ2-3; TRBD2 might be the D (6 bases). Trimming pared 0 bases from V and 2 bases from J, leaving 10 bases between. The CDR3 length is 15 residues. The germline CDR1 and CDR2 sequences are SGDLS and YYNGEE. CDR3 nucleotide sequence: TGTGCCAGCAGCGTAGGTAGCGGCTACACAGATACGCAGTATTTT. Protein: CASSVGSGYTDTQYF. Based on the CDR3 plus reference TRBV9 and TRBJ2-3, the full variable domain is DSGVTQTPKHLITATGQRVTLRCSPRSGDLSVYWYQQSLDQGLQFLIQYYNGEERAKGNILERFSAQQFPDLHSELNLSSLELGDSALYFCASSVGSGYTDTQYFGPGTRLTVL.

The chain has TRBV7-6 and TRBJ2-5; 7 nucleotides line up with TRBD1. CDR1 SGHVS and CDR2 FNYEAQ come from the germline V gene. The CDR3 loop spans 19 amino acids. With V trimmed by 3 bases and J by 7 bases, 23 bases remained unmatched. The CDR3 nucleotides read TGTGCCAGCAGCTTTGACGTAGGGGGCCCCTTTATATACGAAGGGACCCAGTACTTC. Amino acid sequence: CASSFDVGGPFIYEGTQYF.

This chain connects TRBV4-1 to TRBJ2-3, with D tentatively TRBD2 (6 bases). The V end lost 0 bases, the J end lost 1 base, and 17 bases lay between the germline ends. The germline gives CDR1 MGHRA, CDR2 YSYEKL. This CDR3 comprises 18 residues. The CDR3 region is CASSQDLRRDAGTDTQYF. The CDR3 DNA reads TGCGCCAGCAGCCAAGATCTGAGGCGGGACGCGGGCACAGATACGCAGTATTTT.

This rearrangement joins TRBV9 to TRBJ2-5; D possibly corresponds to TRBD2 (6 bases). V was shortened by 4 bases and J by 4 bases, with 17 bases between the two germline ends. This CDR3 has 15 amino acids. Germline loops: CDR1 SGDLS, CDR2 YYNGEE. The CDR3 here is CASSPPAGLGETQYF. Here the CDR3 DNA reads TGTGCCAGCAGCCCCCCCGCGGGGCTAGGAGAGACCCAGTACTTC.

The rearrangement links TRBV7-9 to TRBJ2-1; 10 nucleotides agree with TRBD1. Germline assignment: CDR1 SEHNR and CDR2 FQNEAQ (reference sequence). The CDR3 totals 16 residues. The trim removed 1 base at V and 2 bases at J, leaving 2 bases unmatched. The CDR3 spells CASSLDGTGAYNEQFF. The CDR3 nucleotides are TGTGCCAGCAGCTTAGACGGGACAGGGGCCTACAATGAGCAGTTCTTC.

This chain connects TRBV11-3 to TRBJ2-2; 9 bases agree with TRBD1. This CDR3 has 15 residues. The junction had 7 bases not matched to a gene; V was cut back by 4 bases and J by 7 bases. CDR1 is SGHNT and CDR2 is YENEEA in the germline V gene. This CDR3 is CASSSTGGYGGELFF. In DNA, the CDR3 is TGTGCCAGCAGCTCCACAGGGGGCTATGGCGGGGAGCTGTTTTTT.

The CDR3 spells CASSSQDLYQETQYF. CDR3 DNA: TGTGCCAGCAGTTCACAGGACCTGTACCAAGAGACCCAGTACTTC. The gene calls are TRBV6-5 and TRBJ2-5; perhaps TRBD1 as D (5 bases). V shed 4 bases and J shed 0 bases, with 12 bases lying between them. The CDR3 has 15 residues. Germline CDR1 and CDR2: MNHEY and SVGAGI.

This clone appeared a single time. A clone one base away is much larger, so this may be a read error. The rearrangement uses TRBV27 and TRBJ2-5, with D tentatively TRBD1 or TRBD2 (5 bases each). Germline loops: CDR1 MNHEY, CDR2 SMNVEV (reference sequence). V lost 6 bases, J lost 5 bases, and 7 bases lay in between. This CDR3 comprises 11 residues. The CDR3 DNA is TGTGCCAGCAGCTGGGGGGAGACCCAGTACTTC. Translating gives CASSWGETQYF.

The genes are TRBV25-1 and TRBJ2-1; 9 bases agree with TRBD1. J gave up 6 bases and V 7 bases, and 10 bases lay outside the gene matches. Per germline, CDR1 MGHDK and CDR2 SYGVNS. CDR3 size: 15 residues. CDR3 in amino acids: CASTPDRGRGNEQFF. CDR3 DNA: TGTGCCAGCACCCCCGACAGGGGGAGAGGCAATGAGCAGTTCTTC.

The chain uses TRBV7-6 and TRBJ1-1; perhaps TRBD1 as D (5 bases). Between the trimmed V and J ends, which lost 6 bases and 5 bases, there was a span of 19 bases. This CDR3 contains 15 residues. Looked up from germline, CDR1 is SGHVS and CDR2 is FNYEAQ. The CDR3 bases are TGTGCCAGCAGTTTCTCTCCGGGGACGGGGACTGAAGCTTTCTTT. Translating it yields CASSFSPGTGTEAFF.

The J gene is TRBJ1-2, the V gene TRBV7-9; the D gene is possibly TRBD1 (5 bases). The CDR3 spans 13 residues. Germline lookup yields CDR1 SEHNR and CDR2 FQNEAQ (reference sequence). V dropped 1 base and J dropped 6 bases, with 9 bases sitting between them. CDR3 nucleotide sequence: TGTGCCAGCAGCTTAGGGTCGGGGGATGGCTACACCTTC. Translating gives CASSLGSGDGYTF.

V and J are TRBV2 and TRBJ1-5; 9 nucleotides align to TRBD1. Looked up from germline, CDR1 is SNHLY and CDR2 is FYNNEI. CDR3 length equals 16 residues. V was pared by 2 bases and J by 1 base, with 3 bases of the junction left unmatched. CDR3 protein: CASSESTGGSNQPQHF. CDR3 bases: TGTGCCAGCAGTGAATCGACAGGGGGAAGCAATCAGCCCCAGCATTTT. Supplemented by reference TRBV2 and TRBJ1-5, the full variable domain reads EPEVTQTPSHQVTQMGQEVILRCVPISNHLYFYWYRQILGQKVEFLVSFYNNEISEKSEIFDDQFSVERPDGSNFTLKIRSTKLEDSAMYFCASSESTGGSNQPQHFGDGTRLSIL.

V usage is TRBV13 and J usage is TRBJ2-2; possibly TRBD2 for D (7 bases). This CDR3 has 14 amino acids. Germline CDR1 and CDR2: PRHDT and FYEKMQ (reference sequence). Trimming shortened V by 2 bases and J by 7 bases, and 11 bases separated the two germline ends. The CDR3 coding sequence is TGTGCCAGCAGCTTACGGGGGGCAGGCGGGGAGCTGTTTTTT. Protein product: CASSLRGAGGELFF.

This clone was counted only a few times. The V and J genes are TRBV4-1 and TRBJ2-1, with 11 bases that match TRBD2. This CDR3 is built from 18 residues. The V and J ends lost 2 bases and 6 bases, in that order; junction bases with no gene match: 12. The germline V gene encodes CDR1 MGHRA and CDR2 YSYEKL. The CDR3 coding sequence is TGCGCCAGCAGCCAAACTAGCGGGAGAAGGGGAGGAGGCAATGAGCAGTTCTTC. This sequence encodes CASSQTSGRRGGGNEQFF.

This chain connects TRBV27 to TRBJ2-7; weak D call: TRBD1 (5 bases). The V gene lost 4 bases and the J gene lost 3 bases, with 7 bases spanning the gap. The germline CDR1 and CDR2 sequences are MNHEY and SMNVEV (reference sequence). The CDR3 contains 12 residues. For the CDR3, the DNA is TGTGCCAGCAGTTCCGACAGCTACGAGCAGTACTTC. Its protein is CASSSDSYEQYF.

This chain connects TRBV2 to TRBJ2-5, with 11 bases identical to TRBD1. From germline, CDR1 is SNHLY and CDR2 FYNNEI. The CDR3 consists of 15 residues. With V trimmed by 8 bases and J by 2 bases, 7 bases remained unmatched. CDR3 bases: TGTGCCAGCCGGGGGGGACAGGGGGTTCAAGAGACCCAGTACTTC. Translated: CASRGGQGVQETQYF.

Worth noting for this clone: Different DNA sequences within this sample yield the same CDR3. The rearrangement links TRBV28 to TRBJ1-1; D unresolved. The germline CDR1 and CDR2 sequences are MDHEN and SYDVKM. The CDR3 has 16 amino acids. V lost 4 bases and J lost 1, with 16 bases in between. This CDR3 is CASSSPRAPRNTEAFF. CDR3 DNA sequence: TGTGCCAGCAGTTCACCCCGGGCCCCTCGGAACACTGAAGCTTTCTTT.

This clone has only a few counts. This chain joins TRBV7-9 and TRBJ1-1; TRBD1 aligns across 7 bases. V was pared by 5 bases and J by 4 bases, with 19 bases of the junction left unmatched. The CDR3 is made up of 18 amino acids. Germline assignment: CDR1 SEHNR and CDR2 FQNEAQ (reference sequence). Here the CDR3 DNA reads TGTGCCAGCAGCCCAAAAAGGGGCAGGGGGAGTGTAGTCACTGAAGCTTTCTTT. Protein product: CASSPKRGRGSVVTEAFF. Drawing the rest from reference TRBV7-9 and TRBJ1-1, the complete variable domain is DTGVSQNPRHKITKRGQNVTFRCDPISEHNRLYWYRQTLGQGPEFLTYFQNEAQLEKSRLLSDRFSAERPKGSFSTLEIQRTEQGDSAMYLCASSPKRGRGSVVTEAFFGQGTRLTVV.

The chain couples TRBV15 to TRBJ1-2, with 8 bases fitting TRBD1. With V trimmed by 1 base and J by 8 bases, 18 bases remained unmatched. The CDR3 covers 18 residues. The germline V gene has CDR1 LNHNV and CDR2 YYDKDF (reference sequence). CDR3: CATSRAAEIQTGEEGYTF. In DNA, the CDR3 is TGTGCCACCAGCAGAGCCGCCGAAATCCAGACAGGGGAGGAAGGCTACACCTTC.

In this sample, this clone turned up once. This chain uses TRBV30 with TRBJ2-5; TRBD2 is a possible D gene (5 bases). Germline V lookup: CDR1 GTSNPN, CDR2 SVGIG (reference sequence). The CDR3 spans 12 residues. The ends were cut back, 2 bases at V and 5 bases at J, with 9 bases in the middle. For the CDR3, the DNA is TGTGCCTGGAGTTCGGACTTTGAGACCCAGTACTTC. It yields the protein CAWSSDFETQYF.

Notes on this clone: The sample carries other DNA sequences with the same CDR3. CDR3 amino acids: CASSLGDEQFF. The CDR3 bases are TGTGCCAGCAGTTTGGGTGATGAGCAGTTCTTC. The rearrangement uses TRBV27 and TRBJ2-1; D unresolved. Germline-derived CDR1 and CDR2 are MNHEY and SMNVEV (reference sequence). The germline V and J ends were trimmed by 3 bases and 8 bases, with 5 bases remaining between them. The CDR3 runs 11 residues.

This chain links TRBV6-5 with TRBJ2-3; 12 bases match TRBD2. The ends lost 6 bases at V and 10 bases at J; junction bases unmatched: 11. CDR1 and CDR2 from the germline V gene are MNHEY and SVGAGI. The CDR3 is 15 amino acids. CDR3 residues: CASSPLAGGGLAQYF. The CDR3 coding sequence is TGTGCCAGCAGCCCTCTAGCGGGGGGGGGCTTGGCGCAGTATTTT.

The chain combines TRBV9 with TRBJ1-2; D gene ambiguous. V was clipped by 0 bases and J by 4 bases, with 13 bases between them. The CDR3 extends over 15 amino acids. Looked up from germline, CDR1 is SGDLS and CDR2 is YYNGEE. CDR3 loop: CASSVATTAVYGYTF. As DNA, the CDR3 is TGTGCCAGCAGCGTAGCTACAACGGCCGTCTATGGCTACACCTTC.

The chain joins TRBV4-2 to TRBJ2-7; 12 nucleotides match TRBD1. V trimming: 3 bases; J trimming: 0 bases; junction bases outside the gene matches: 3. Germline assignment: CDR1 LGHNA and CDR2 YNFKEQ. The CDR3 sequence is 16 residues long. This CDR3 reads CASSQGDRGLSYEQYF. CDR3 sequence (DNA): TGTGCCAGCAGCCAGGGGGACAGGGGGCTCTCCTACGAGCAGTACTTC.

This chain connects TRBV4-1 to TRBJ2-7; TRBD2 matches 10 bases. V dropped 0 bases and J dropped 3; count of bases not matched to a gene: 2. The CDR3 covers 15 residues. Germline loops: CDR1 MGHRA, CDR2 YSYEKL. CDR3 coding DNA: TGCGCCAGCAGCCAAGAAGGGACTAGCGTCTACGAGCAGTACTTC. Residues: CASSQEGTSVYEQYF.

The chain couples TRBV6-6 to TRBJ1-4, with D unresolved. V lost 6 bases and J 0 bases, leaving 14 bases between the germline ends. The CDR3 sequence is 16 residues long. Per germline, CDR1 MNHNY and CDR2 SVGAGI (reference sequence). The CDR3 sequence: CASSLATRATNEKLFF. The CDR3 nucleotides read TGTGCCAGCAGCCTCGCTACCCGCGCAACTAATGAAAAACTGTTTTTT.

The rearrangement joins TRBV5-4 to TRBJ2-7, with 7 bases aligning to TRBD1. The J segment lost 1 base and the V segment lost 4 bases, leaving 5 bases of the junction unmatched. CDR3 length equals 14 residues. The germline V gene has CDR1 SGHNT and CDR2 YYREEE (reference sequence). The CDR3 here is CASSPGGGSYEQYF. The CDR3 nucleotides read TGTGCCAGCAGCCCAGGGGGTGGATCCTACGAGCAGTACTTC.